The 10 T cell receptor beta chains listed next were all sequenced from one sample in a study of blood T cell repertoires in COVID-19. The table came from immunoSEQ multiplex PCR; TCRdb's copy has only in-frame clones and leaves some out. The sample contains roughly 130,000 clones, 84% of which appear only once. The sequenced material came from PBMCs or T cells enriched from blood (not recorded which). The receptors originated from a young woman who had recovered from COVID-19.

The chain joins TRBV27 to TRBJ1-2; D might be TRBD1 (6 bases). Per the germline V gene, CDR1 is MNHEY and CDR2 is SMNVEV (reference sequence). The V end was cut by 3 bases, the J end by 6 bases, with 14 bases between. CDR3 length: 14 residues. CDR3 in DNA: TGTGCCAGCAGTTTCAGGGGAGCGGCGGATGGCTACACCTTC. Encoded protein: CASSFRGAADGYTF.

The rearrangement uses TRBV9 and TRBJ1-4; 7 nucleotides align to TRBD1. With 4 bases clipped from V and 7 bases from J, the junction kept 10 bases outside the gene matches. Germline assignment: CDR1 SGDLS and CDR2 YYNGEE. CDR3 size: 15 residues. DNA for the CDR3: TGTGCCAGCAGCTCTCCAGGGGGACGTGGTGAAAAACTGTTTTTT. This sequence encodes CASSSPGGRGEKLFF.

The genes are TRBV7-2 and TRBJ2-3, with D possibly matching TRBD2 (5 bases). CDR3 length equals 12 residues. The germline V and J ends were trimmed by 8 bases and 5 bases, with 11 bases remaining between them. Per the germline V gene, CDR1 is SGHTA and CDR2 is FQGNSA. The CDR3 DNA reads TGTGCCAGCCGAAAGGCGGGAGATACGCAGTATTTT. It yields the protein CASRKAGDTQYF.

This chain connects TRBV28 to TRBJ2-1; TRBD1 is a possible D gene (7 bases). The CDR3 runs to 14 residues. Trimming pared 10 bases from V and 7 bases from J, leaving 20 bases between. Germline loops: CDR1 MDHEN, CDR2 SYDVKM. The CDR3 nucleotides read TGTGCCACCTGGGGGGTTCAGGGGGGAAATGAGCAGTTCTTC. This encodes CATWGVQGGNEQFF.

The count of this clone is one. V usage is TRBV11-2 and J usage is TRBJ2-1; tentative D call: TRBD1 (6 bases). The CDR3 sequence is 13 residues long. Germline lookup yields CDR1 SGHAT and CDR2 FQNNGV. Between the trimmed V and J ends, which lost 5 bases and 9 bases, there was a span of 14 bases. This CDR3 reads CASSPRDIREQFF. CDR3 nucleotides: TGTGCCAGCAGCCCCCGGGACATACGTGAGCAGTTCTTC.

The chain employs TRBV4-1 and TRBJ2-7, with TRBD2 as a possible D gene (5 bases). The germline CDR1 and CDR2 sequences are MGHRA and YSYEKL. Trimming pared 4 bases from V and 3 bases from J, leaving 13 bases between. The CDR3 sequence is 14 residues long. The CDR3 region is CASSRNDRGYEQYF. CDR3 DNA: TGCGCCAGCAGCCGAAACGACCGGGGCTACGAGCAGTACTTC.

The chain is built from TRBV7-9 and TRBJ2-3, with a possible D match to TRBD2 (7 bases). The ends were cut back, 7 bases at V and 4 bases at J, with 15 bases in the middle. Per the germline V gene, CDR1 is SEHNR and CDR2 is FQNEAQ (reference sequence). This CDR3 is 14 amino acids long. CDR3 loop: CASTTTGGSDTQYF. The CDR3 DNA reads as TGTGCCAGCACCACCACGGGGGGCTCAGATACGCAGTATTTT.

V gene TRBV2 combines with J gene TRBJ2-6; D might be TRBD2 (5 bases). The V end lost 2 bases, the J end lost 0 bases, and 17 bases lay between the germline ends. The CDR3 covers 19 residues. The germline CDR1 and CDR2 sequences are SNHLY and FYNNEI. Here the CDR3 DNA reads TGTGCCAGCAGTGAACGGGGAATCCCAACTGACTCTGGGGCCAACGTCCTGACTTTC. Protein sequence: CASSERGIPTDSGANVLTF.

The V gene is TRBV6-5, the J gene TRBJ2-1; 9 bases match TRBD2. Germline V gene data show CDR1 as MNHEY and CDR2 as SVGAGI. This CDR3 is built from 14 residues. The V gene end was trimmed by 4 bases and the J gene end by 6 bases; junction bases not matched to a gene: 4. This CDR3 reads CASSFVTSGNEQFF. The CDR3 DNA reads as TGTGCCAGCAGTTTCGTGACTAGCGGCAATGAGCAGTTCTTC.

The chain has TRBV4-1 and TRBJ1-6; TRBD1 aligns across 8 bases. The germline CDR1 and CDR2 sequences are MGHRA and YSYEKL. The CDR3 has 15 amino acids. The junction had 2 bases not matched to a gene; V was cut back by 1 base and J by 6 bases. CDR3 protein: CASSQAGTGNSPLHF. The CDR3, as DNA: TGCGCCAGCAGCCAAGCAGGGACAGGTAATTCACCCCTCCACTTT.